This entry lists 15 T cell receptor beta chains sequenced from one sample in a study of a mutant IDH1 vaccine in newly diagnosed glioma (dated by TCRdb to the early 2020s). The receptor library was made with the immunoSEQ multiplex PCR assay. TCRdb limited this immuneACCESS table to in-frame rearrangements with V and J called. A share of clones is missing; checked studies link under half to unresolved V genes, and the rest is unexplained. In this sample the table shows about 94,000 clones, nearly 90% of which occur a single time. The ten largest clones represent over 0.7% of the sample. These receptors have no known antigen. The sample's time point label, decoded: week 47, end of study. Each vaccine dose was 300 ug of a 20-mer mutant IDH1 peptide in Montanide, given subcutaneously with topical imiquimod. The sequencing here drew on PBMCs, taken from a glioma patient whose treatment included an IDH1 peptide vaccine. The receptors were gathered from a woman between 50 and 59 years old with glioma.

The chain couples TRBV11-2 to TRBJ2-2; weak D call: TRBD2 (6 bases). V gave up 5 bases and J gave up 5 bases, with 12 bases separating them. The germline V gene encodes CDR1 SGHAT and CDR2 FQNNGV. This CDR3 is built from 14 residues. CDR3 sequence (DNA): TGTGCCAGCAGCCCCGACGGGGGAACCGGGGAGCTGTTTTTT. It codes for CASSPDGGTGELFF.

J is TRBJ1-2 and V is TRBV6-6, with D possibly matching TRBD1 (5 bases). CDR1 and CDR2 from the germline V gene are MNHNY and SVGAGI (reference sequence). The CDR3 is made up of 13 amino acids. V was cut by 0 bases and J by 10 bases, with 12 bases left in between. CDR3 loop: CASSYSEGPSYTF. The CDR3 nucleotides read TGTGCCAGCAGTTACTCCGAGGGACCGTCCTACACCTTC.

The rearrangement links TRBV5-4 to TRBJ2-7, with 7 nucleotides matching TRBD1. Per the germline V gene, CDR1 is SGHNT and CDR2 is YYREEE (reference sequence). The CDR3 has 15 residues. After removal of 4 bases from V and 0 bases from J, the junction contained 7 bases not matched to a gene. CDR3 protein: CASSEGQTNSYEQYF. CDR3 DNA: TGTGCCAGCAGCGAGGGACAGACGAACTCCTACGAGCAGTACTTC.

The V gene is TRBV28, the J gene TRBJ1-1; D ambiguous. V lost 7 bases, J lost 5 bases, and 11 bases lay in between. The CDR3 spans 12 residues. CDR1 and CDR2 (germline): MDHEN, SYDVKM. The CDR3 reads CASTLGRTEAFF. The CDR3 coding sequence is TGTGCCAGCACCCTCGGTAGGACTGAAGCTTTCTTT.

V and J are TRBV5-6 and TRBJ2-2, with 9 bases identical to TRBD2. J was trimmed by 1 base and V by 4 bases; bases with no gene match: 5. This CDR3 is 16 amino acids long. Germline CDR1 SGHDT, CDR2 YYEEEE. CDR3 sequence (DNA): TGTGCCAGCAGCCATGGGACTAGCAGGAACACCGGGGAGCTGTTTTTT. Protein sequence: CASSHGTSRNTGELFF.

This clone was counted a single time. This rearrangement joins TRBV9 to TRBJ2-3; TRBD2 agrees at 9 bases. J lost 5 bases, V lost 4 bases, and 8 bases had no gene match. Germline CDR1 reads SGDLS; CDR2 reads YYNGEE. CDR3 length: 15 amino acids. The CDR3 DNA reads as TGTGCCAGCAGCCCAGGGGCGGGAGGGCAAGATACGCAGTATTTT. It encodes CASSPGAGGQDTQYF.

This chain joins TRBV2 and TRBJ2-5; the D call may be TRBD1 or TRBD2 (6 bases each). CDR1 and CDR2 from the germline V gene are SNHLY and FYNNEI. The CDR3 spans 14 residues. Trimming shortened V by 3 bases and J by 5 bases, and 13 bases separated the two germline ends. DNA of the CDR3: TGTGCCAGCAGTGAGACGGGGGCCGGGGAGACCCAGTACTTC. Translating it yields CASSETGAGETQYF.

J is TRBJ2-3 and V is TRBV5-4, with D perhaps matching TRBD2 (7 bases). V was shortened by 4 bases and J by 2 bases, with 17 bases between the two germline ends. From germline, CDR1 is SGHNT and CDR2 YYREEE (reference sequence). The CDR3 is 16 residues long. The CDR3 DNA is TGTGCCAGCAGCCTCCTTGGGGGGGGGCACACAGATACGCAGTATTTT. Its protein product is CASSLLGGGHTDTQYF.

This clone was observed a few times. The V and J genes are TRBV5-4 and TRBJ2-7; 7 bases align to TRBD2. Germline V gene lookup returns CDR1 SGHNT and CDR2 YYREEE (reference sequence). There are 15 residues in the CDR3. V lost 0 bases to trimming and J lost 4 bases; unmatched junction nucleotides: 7. CDR3 region: CASSLGREKRYEQYF. The DNA of the CDR3 is TGTGCCAGCAGCTTGGGGCGGGAGAAGAGGTACGAGCAGTACTTC.

The chain has TRBV10-3 and TRBJ1-2; 9 bases map to TRBD1. The CDR3 sequence is 13 residues long. In germline, CDR1 is ENHRY, CDR2 SYGVKD. V was clipped by 3 bases and J by 8 bases; unmatched bases: 4. The CDR3 DNA sequence: TGTGCCATCAGTGACTGGACAGGGGACGGCTACACCTTC. Translating gives CAISDWTGDGYTF.

The chain combines TRBV12-5 with TRBJ2-7; a weak D match, TRBD1 (5 bases). The CDR3 runs 12 residues. V dropped 4 bases and J dropped 5 bases, with 9 bases sitting between them. CDR1 and CDR2 from the germline V gene are LGHNT and FRNRAP. CDR3 loop: CASGWQGNEQYF. In DNA form, the CDR3 reads TGTGCTAGTGGTTGGCAGGGTAACGAGCAGTACTTC.

V and J are TRBV30 and TRBJ2-3, with D possibly matching TRBD1 (5 bases). This CDR3 region has 19 residues. Germline assignment: CDR1 GTSNPN and CDR2 SVGIG (reference sequence). Deletions cut 0 bases from V and 1 base from J, with 23 bases between. In nucleotides, the CDR3 is TGTGCCTGGAGTGTAGGTTATGGGGCGCTTGCGCTCGGCACAGATACGCAGTATTTT. Amino acid sequence: CAWSVGYGALALGTDTQYF.

CDR3 amino acids: CSVVGGWTLGAKNIQYF. CDR3 DNA: TGCAGCGTTGTTGGGGGGTGGACCCTCGGGGCCAAAAACATTCAGTACTTC. The rearrangement joins TRBV29-1 to TRBJ2-4; tentative D call: TRBD2 (6 bases). This CDR3 region has 17 residues. CDR1 SQVTM and CDR2 ANQGSEA come from the germline V gene. Trimming pared 4 bases from V and 1 base from J, leaving 20 bases between. Using reference TRBV29-1 and TRBJ2-4 for the parts outside the CDR3, the full variable domain is SAVISQKPSRDICQRGTSLTIQCQVDSQVTMMFWYRQQPGQSLTLIATANQGSEATYESGFVIDKFPISRPNLTFSTLTVSNMSPEDSSIYLCSVVGGWTLGAKNIQYFGAGTRLSVL.

The chain recombines TRBV6-5 with TRBJ1-6; D might be TRBD1 (5 bases). This CDR3 spans 15 amino acids. Germline CDR1 and CDR2: MNHEY and SVGAGI. Between the trimmed V and J ends, which lost 2 bases and 10 bases, there was a span of 15 bases. This chain's CDR3 is CASSYRVGGISPLHF. The DNA for the CDR3 is TGTGCCAGCAGTTACCGTGTCGGGGGTATCTCACCCCTCCACTTT.

The gene calls are TRBV11-1 and TRBJ1-1; D unresolved. This CDR3 region has 14 residues. Germline V gives CDR1 SGHAT, CDR2 FQDESV (reference sequence). V lost 1 base and J 1 base, leaving 7 bases between the germline ends. CDR3 nucleotides: TGTGCCAGCAGCTTAGTGACCGAGAACACTGAAGCTTTCTTT. This translates into CASSLVTENTEAFF.